Each of the 18 T cell receptor beta chains below was sequenced from the same sample in a study of control samples from healthy donors and cancer patients. Profiled with immunoSEQ multiplex PCR; TCRdb holds only in-frame clones, not every one. The data hold about 95,000 clones, with 88% observed a single time. Sample: blood. The source is a woman in her seventies in good health.

The chain recombines TRBV27 with TRBJ1-2; D possibly corresponds to TRBD1 (6 bases). V lost 4 bases to trimming and J lost 4 bases, with 16 bases between them. This CDR3 contains 15 residues. Germline-derived CDR1 and CDR2 are MNHEY and SMNVEV (reference sequence). CDR3 DNA: TGTGCCAGCAGTTCGGGGCCGGGACAAGTCTATGGCTACACCTTC. It codes for CASSSGPGQVYGYTF.

This clone was picked up one time. V and J are TRBV5-1 and TRBJ1-6; 8 nucleotides agree with TRBD1. Germline trimming cut 0 bases from V and 9 bases from J; bases unmatched to any gene: 8. The CDR3 has 16 residues. Germline-derived CDR1 and CDR2 are SGHRS and YFSETQ. CDR3 coding DNA: TGCGCCAGCAGCTTGGAGGCCGGACAGGGACGTTCACCCCTCCACTTT. Protein product: CASSLEAGQGRSPLHF.

This chain connects TRBV5-1 to TRBJ1-2; TRBD1 aligns across 8 bases. CDR1 is SGHRS and CDR2 is YFSETQ in the germline V gene. The CDR3 spans 14 residues. The V gene end was trimmed by 4 bases and the J gene end by 8 bases; junction bases not matched to a gene: 10. CDR3 nucleotides: TGCGCCAGCAGCCCCGACAGGGGAAAATTGGGCTACACCTTC. Amino acid sequence: CASSPDRGKLGYTF.

CDR3 sequence (DNA): TGTGCCAGTAAGGGCCGGTTCTCTGGAAACACCATATATTTT. Protein product: CASKGRFSGNTIYF. The chain employs TRBV19 and TRBJ1-3, with D uncertain. CDR1 and CDR2 (germline): LNHDA, SQIVND (reference sequence). This CDR3 comprises 14 residues. The V gene lost 7 bases and the J gene lost 0 bases, with 10 bases spanning the gap.

With regard to this clone: At one of its ends the junction is not consistent with the germline gene, which may arise from a read error. V is TRBV6-2 or TRBV6-3 and J is TRBJ1-1; weak D call: TRBD1 (6 bases). The CDR3 loop spans 14 amino acids. CDR1 MNHEY and CDR2 SVGEGT come from the germline V gene. The CDR3 loop reads CAGSYIGQPLGAFF. CDR3 coding DNA: TGTGCCGGCAGCTATATCGGACAGCCTTTGGGAGCTTTCTTT.

The chain carries TRBV7-6 and TRBJ1-2; 8 nucleotides line up with TRBD1. Germline CDR1 reads SGHVS; CDR2 reads FNYEAQ. J was trimmed by 8 bases and V by 5 bases; bases with no gene match: 16. This CDR3 has 16 amino acids. CDR3 coding DNA: TGTGCCAGCAGCGCCATAGGACAGGGTTTTAAGGACGGCTACACCTTC. Translating it yields CASSAIGQGFKDGYTF.

The chain joins TRBV15 to TRBJ2-3; possible D gene TRBD2, 6 bases. CDR1 is LNHNV, CDR2 YYDKDF, per germline (reference sequence). This CDR3 is built from 14 residues. With 7 bases removed from V and 0 bases from J, the gap between germline ends came to 11 bases. CDR3 bases: TGTGCCACCACCAGGGACTCAAGCACAGATACGCAGTATTTT. Translating gives CATTRDSSTDTQYF.

The rearrangement joins TRBV6-5 to TRBJ1-4, with 9 bases lining up with TRBD1. V was clipped by 6 bases and J by 8 bases; unmatched bases: 10. Per the germline V gene, CDR1 is MNHEY and CDR2 is SVGAGI. This CDR3 spans 15 amino acids. The CDR3 spells CASSTGTGRGEKLFF. The CDR3 nucleotides read TGTGCCAGCAGCACTGGGACAGGGAGGGGAGAAAAACTGTTTTTT.

The chain recombines TRBV2 with TRBJ1-5; tentative D call: TRBD1 (5 bases). V was clipped by 6 bases and J by 4 bases, with 13 bases between them. CDR3 length equals 14 residues. Germline CDR1 is SNHLY and CDR2 is FYNNEI. This chain's CDR3 is CASSGGRGNQPQHF. DNA for the CDR3: TGTGCCAGCAGCGGGGGACGTGGTAATCAGCCCCAGCATTTT. Using reference TRBV2 and TRBJ1-5 for the parts outside the CDR3, the full variable domain is EPEVTQTPSHQVTQMGQEVILRCVPISNHLYFYWYRQILGQKVEFLVSFYNNEISEKSEIFDDQFSVERPDGSNFTLKIRSTKLEDSAMYFCASSGGRGNQPQHFGDGTRLSIL.

This chain joins TRBV2 and TRBJ1-6; D is ambiguous. This CDR3 has 13 residues. Per germline, CDR1 SNHLY and CDR2 FYNNEI. Trimming shortened V by 1 base and J by 7 bases, and 5 bases separated the two germline ends. The CDR3 sequence: CASSEGSNSPLHF. In DNA, the CDR3 is TGTGCCAGCAGTGAAGGGAGCAATTCACCCCTCCACTTT. Supplemented by reference TRBV2 and TRBJ1-6, the full variable domain reads EPEVTQTPSHQVTQMGQEVILRCVPISNHLYFYWYRQILGQKVEFLVSFYNNEISEKSEIFDDQFSVERPDGSNFTLKIRSTKLEDSAMYFCASSEGSNSPLHFGNGTRLTVT.

The V gene is TRBV12-5, the J gene TRBJ2-3; a possible D gene is TRBD2 (6 bases). This CDR3 is built from 13 residues. Trimming removed 7 bases from V and 5 bases from J, with 13 bases in between. Germline V CDR1 and CDR2: LGHNT, FRNRAP. The CDR3 reads CASDRRAGDTQYF. In nucleotides, the CDR3 is TGTGCTAGTGATCGGAGGGCTGGAGATACGCAGTATTTT. The variable domain in full, with the rest retrieved from reference TRBV12-5 and TRBJ2-3, is DARVTQTPRHKVTEMGQEVTMRCQPILGHNTVFWYRQTMMQGLELLAYFRNRAPLDDSGMPKDRFSAEMPDATLATLKIQPSEPRDSAVYFCASDRRAGDTQYFGPGTRLTVL.

V and J are TRBV6-5 and TRBJ1-2, with a possible D match to TRBD1 (5 bases). This CDR3 region has 13 residues. CDR1 is MNHEY, CDR2 SVGAGI, per germline. The V end was cut by 7 bases, the J end by 0 bases, with 9 bases between. For the CDR3, the DNA is TGTGCCAGCAAACGGGGCCCTAACTATGGCTACACCTTC. This gives the protein CASKRGPNYGYTF.

V gene TRBV10-2 combines with J gene TRBJ2-7; D call uncertain. Looked up from germline, CDR1 is WSHSY and CDR2 is SAAADI. The V end lost 3 bases, the J end lost 9 bases, and 6 bases lay between the germline ends. The length of the CDR3 is 10 residues. This CDR3 is CASSDIGQYF. CDR3 coding DNA: TGCGCCAGCAGTGACATAGGGCAGTACTTC.

The chain couples TRBV15 to TRBJ1-5, with a weak D call TRBD1 (6 bases). The V and J ends lost 0 bases and 6 bases respectively, with 21 bases between them. Germline-derived CDR1 and CDR2 are LNHNV and YYDKDF (reference sequence). This CDR3 is 18 amino acids long. The CDR3 spells CATSRDVGGQGSVQPQHF. CDR3 DNA: TGTGCCACCAGCAGAGATGTTGGGGGGCAGGGTTCTGTTCAGCCCCAGCATTTT.

The chain is built from TRBV29-1 and TRBJ1-1; D is uncertain. CDR1 and CDR2 (germline): SQVTM, ANQGSEA. The CDR3 has 11 residues. The V end lost 2 bases, the J end lost 1 base, and 2 bases lay between the germline ends. The CDR3 reads CSVEWNTEAFF. CDR3 in DNA: TGCAGCGTTGAATGGAACACTGAAGCTTTCTTT.

The rearrangement links TRBV5-6 to TRBJ2-3, with 9 bases aligning to TRBD1. The CDR3 covers 15 residues. Germline CDR1 reads SGHDT; CDR2 reads YYEEEE. V lost 4 bases to trimming and J lost 5 bases; unmatched junction nucleotides: 8. CDR3 sequence reads: CASSLQTGGVDTQYF. CDR3 sequence (DNA): TGTGCCAGCAGCCTTCAGACAGGGGGGGTAGATACGCAGTATTTT.

The chain recombines TRBV7-8 with TRBJ2-1; 7 bases are a match to TRBD1. CDR3 length: 17 amino acids. J was trimmed by 6 bases and V by 5 bases; bases with no gene match: 16. Germline CDR1 SGHVS, CDR2 FQNEAQ. CDR3 bases: TGTGCCAGCAGCCCGCTGCCGAAGGGGGCAGGTGGCAATGAGCAGTTCTTC. Protein: CASSPLPKGAGGNEQFF.

The chain links TRBV5-1 to TRBJ1-5; D call uncertain. V shed 4 bases and J shed 7 bases, with 12 bases lying between them. The germline gives CDR1 SGHRS, CDR2 YFSETQ. The CDR3 extends over 13 amino acids. For the CDR3, the DNA is TGCGCCAGCAGCCCAGACAACCCGCAGCCCCAGCATTTT. It yields the protein CASSPDNPQPQHF.